The rows below give T cell receptor beta chains drawn from one sample of a study of identical twins. MiXCR was run by TCRdb on the 5' RACE reads, yielding one entry per CDR3 protein. The repertoire holds 200,000 to 250,000 distinct CDR3 sequences, with approximately 7% as singletons. These data also formed part of another study, on yellow fever vaccine responses in identical twins.

Sequencing was done on a sample of memory (CD45RO+) T cells sorted from blood. Receptors were obtained from a woman younger than 35 in good health. CDR3s include the opening cysteine and the closing phenylalanine or tryptophan. The D gene is left open where the match is weak. The listing skips clone size in some rows; elsewhere it reads once, few, many or a size class.

>medium-sized|TRBV7-6|NA|TRBJ2-7
TGTGCCAGCAGTTGGGAGAGCTCCTACGAGCAGTACTTC
CASSWESSYEQYF
>NA|TRBV4-2|TRBD1|TRBJ1-1
TGTGCCAGCAGCCAAGACGGAACGGACAGGGTGAACACTGAAGCTTTCTTT
CASSQDGTDRVNTEAFF
>NA|TRBV5-1|TRBD1|TRBJ1-1
TGCGCCAGCAGCGTTGGGACAGCGAACACTGAAGCTTTCTTT
CASSVGTANTEAFF
>many|TRBV27|TRBD1|TRBJ2-3
TGTGCCAGCAGTTCCGGCCTCCATACAGGGGGCACAGATACGCAGTATTTT
CASSSGLHTGGTDTQYF
>NA|TRBV3-1|TRBD2|TRBJ2-7
TGTACCTTCTGTTTATACAGACTAGCGGGCACTAACTCCTACGAGCAGTACTTC
CTFCLYRLAGTNSYEQYF
>many|TRBV3-1|NA|TRBJ2-4
TGTGCCAGCAGTCAAGATACAGCTTCCAAAAACATTCAGTACTTC
CASSQDTASKNIQYF
>NA|TRBV28|TRBD2|TRBJ2-7
TGTGCCAGCAGGTCTTCACTAGCGGGAGACTTCTACGAGCAGTACTTC
CASRSSLAGDFYEQYF
>NA|TRBV2|TRBD1|TRBJ2-7
TGTGCCAGCATATTACAGGGGATGAAGTACTTC
CASILQGMKYF
>many|TRBV5-1|TRBD1|TRBJ2-1
TGCGCCAGCAGCTTGCAAGGACAGGGTAACGATGAGCAGTTCTTC
CASSLQGQGNDEQFF
>NA|TRBV11-2|NA|TRBJ2-2
TGTGCCAGCAGCTCCCGACCCGCAATTACCGGGGAGCTGTTTTTT
CASSSRPAITGELFF
>few|TRBV7-8|NA|TRBJ2-1
TGTGCCAGCAGCTTACTGATCGGAAGTTACAATGAGCAGTTCTTC
CASSLLIGSYNEQFF
>NA|TRBV27|NA|TRBJ2-2
TGTGCCAGCAGTTTACAGGGTGTTGGCACCGGGGAGCTGTTTTTT
CASSLQGVGTGELFF
>NA|TRBV10-3|NA|TRBJ1-5
TGTGCCATCAGTGAAGGACGGGGCAATCAGCCCCAGCATTTT
CAISEGRGNQPQHF
>NA|TRBV20-1|TRBD2|TRBJ2-7
TGCAGTGCGGAGACTAGCGGGAGCTCCTACGAGCAGTACTTC
CSAETSGSSYEQYF
>NA|TRBV24-1|TRBD2|TRBJ2-1
TGTGCCACCAGTGATACCGGACTAGCGGGGGGCAGATCCTACAATGAGCAGTTCTTC
CATSDTGLAGGRSYNEQFF
>many|TRBV29-1|NA|TRBJ1-1
TGCAGCGTGGTCAACTGGACAGATGAAGCTTTCTTT
CSVVNWTDEAFF
>many|TRBV5-1|NA|TRBJ1-2
TGCGCCAGCAGCTTAGGGGATTCTAACTATGGCTACACCTTC
CASSLGDSNYGYTF
>few|TRBV2|TRBD1|TRBJ1-2
TGTGCCAGCAGTGAAATTAGGAGGACAGGGGATGGCTACACCTTC
CASSEIRRTGDGYTF
>few|TRBV5-1|TRBD2|TRBJ2-1
TGCGCCAGCAGCTCGGGACTAGGGAATGAGCAGTTCTTC
CASSSGLGNEQFF
>many|TRBV24-1|NA|TRBJ2-3
TGTGCCACCAGTGATAAAGACACCCCCACAGATACGCAGTATTTT
CATSDKDTPTDTQYF
>NA|TRBV5-6|TRBD1|TRBJ2-2
TGTGCCAGCAGCAAGGACAGGGGGTACACCGGGGAGCTGTTTTTT
CASSKDRGYTGELFF
>many|TRBV20-1|NA|TRBJ2-2
TGCAGTGCTAGAGACGAATTTAACACCGGGGAGCTGTTTTTT
CSARDEFNTGELFF
>many|TRBV12-3/TRBV12-4|TRBD2|TRBJ2-7
TGTGCCAGCAGTTTGAAGCTAGCGGGATCAGGCTACGAGCAGTACTTC
CASSLKLAGSGYEQYF
>NA|TRBV27|NA|TRBJ2-1
TGTGCCAGCAGTTTACGGGCCTCAATCTCCTACAATGAGCAGTTCTTC
CASSLRASISYNEQFF
>many|TRBV12-3/TRBV12-4|NA|TRBJ2-6
TGTGCCAGCAGTCGAGGGGGGGGCGCTGGGGCCAACGTCCTGACTTTC
CASSRGGGAGANVLTF
>NA|TRBV7-9|NA|TRBJ1-3
TGTGCCAGCAGCAGGGCCTTACACTCTGGAAACACCATATATTTT
CASSRALHSGNTIYF
>few|TRBV20-1|TRBD2|TRBJ2-3
TGCAGTGCGCTCGGACTAGCGGACACAGATACGCAGTATTTT
CSALGLADTDTQYF
>many|TRBV6-2/TRBV6-3|NA|TRBJ2-6
TGTGCCAGCAGTTACTCCGCCTCTGGGGCCAACGTCCTGACTTTC
CASSYSASGANVLTF
>NA|TRBV3-1|NA|TRBJ2-2
TGTGCCAGCAGCCAAGTATTCGCGAACACCGGGGAGCTGTTTTTT
CASSQVFANTGELFF
>few|TRBV29-1|TRBD2|TRBJ2-5
TGCAGCGTTGTCGGACTAGCGGGAGGGGGGACCCAGTACTTC
CSVVGLAGGGTQYF
>many|TRBV12-3/TRBV12-4|NA|TRBJ1-4
TGTGCCAGCAGCATTGTCCCGGGCTTGGGTGGTGAAAAACTGTTTTTT
CASSIVPGLGGEKLFF
>many|TRBV5-1|TRBD1|TRBJ1-1
TGCGCCAGCAGCTTTATGGGACAGGGCAACACTGAAGCTTTCTTT
CASSFMGQGNTEAFF
>many|TRBV3-1|NA|TRBJ2-1
TGTGCCAGCAGCCGTGGCAGTAACTACAATGAGCAGTTCTTC
CASSRGSNYNEQFF
>many|TRBV5-6|TRBD2|TRBJ2-2
TGTGCCAGCAGTTACGGGACTAGCGGGAACACCGGGGAGCTGTTTTTT
CASSYGTSGNTGELFF
>many|TRBV12-3/TRBV12-4|NA|TRBJ2-2
TGTGCCAGCAAACACGGGGACATCGACACCGGGGAGCTGTTTTTT
CASKHGDIDTGELFF
>NA|TRBV6-1|NA|TRBJ1-6
TGTGCCAGCAGTGAACAGCTAAGCTCCTATAATTCACCCCTCCACTTT
CASSEQLSSYNSPLHF
>NA|TRBV29-1|TRBD1|TRBJ2-1
TGCAGCGTTGATAAGGGACAGGGAATATTCAATGAGCAGTTCTTC
CSVDKGQGIFNEQFF
>NA|TRBV3-1|TRBD1|TRBJ2-2
TGTGCCTGCTGCCAAGGGACAGTAAACACCGGGGAGCTGTTTTTT
CACCQGTVNTGELFF
>few|TRBV20-1|NA|TRBJ2-1
TGCAGTGCTCCGCGGGACAGTGTTTCCTACAATGAGCAGTTCTTC
CSAPRDSVSYNEQFF